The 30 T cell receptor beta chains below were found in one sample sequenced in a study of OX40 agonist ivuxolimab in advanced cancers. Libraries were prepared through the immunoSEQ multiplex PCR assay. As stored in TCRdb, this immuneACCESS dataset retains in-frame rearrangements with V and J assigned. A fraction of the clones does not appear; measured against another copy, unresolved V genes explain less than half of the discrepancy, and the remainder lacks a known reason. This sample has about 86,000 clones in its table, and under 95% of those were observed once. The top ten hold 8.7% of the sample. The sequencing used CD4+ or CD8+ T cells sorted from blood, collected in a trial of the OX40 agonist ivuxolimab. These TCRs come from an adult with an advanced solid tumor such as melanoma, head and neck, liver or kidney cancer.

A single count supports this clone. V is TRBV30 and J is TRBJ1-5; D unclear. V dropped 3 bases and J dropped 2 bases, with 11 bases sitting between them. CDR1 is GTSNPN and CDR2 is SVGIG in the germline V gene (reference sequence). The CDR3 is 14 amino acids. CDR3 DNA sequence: TGTGCCTGGAGCCTGGGCCCGGGCAATCAGCCCCAGCATTTT. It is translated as CAWSLGPGNQPQHF.

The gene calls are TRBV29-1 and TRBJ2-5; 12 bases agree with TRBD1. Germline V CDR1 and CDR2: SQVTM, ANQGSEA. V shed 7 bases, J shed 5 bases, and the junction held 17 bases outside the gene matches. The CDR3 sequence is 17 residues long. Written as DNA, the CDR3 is TGCAGCGCCGACGGGGCCTCGGGACAGGGGGCTGGGGAGACCCAGTACTTC. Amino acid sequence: CSADGASGQGAGETQYF.

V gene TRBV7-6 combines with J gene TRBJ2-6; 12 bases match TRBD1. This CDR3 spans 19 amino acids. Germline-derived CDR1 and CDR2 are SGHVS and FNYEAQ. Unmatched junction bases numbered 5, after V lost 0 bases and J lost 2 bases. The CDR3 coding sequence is TGTGCCAGCAGCTTAGCCCCGGGACAGGGGGCACCTGGGGCCAACGTCCTGACTTTC. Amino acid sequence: CASSLAPGQGAPGANVLTF.

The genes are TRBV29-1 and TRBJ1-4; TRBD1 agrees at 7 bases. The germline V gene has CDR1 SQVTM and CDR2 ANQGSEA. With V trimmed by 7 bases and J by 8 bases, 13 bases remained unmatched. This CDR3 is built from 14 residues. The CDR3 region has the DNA TGCAGCGCTGTAGAGGACAGGTCCTTGGAAAAACTGTTTTTT. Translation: CSAVEDRSLEKLFF.

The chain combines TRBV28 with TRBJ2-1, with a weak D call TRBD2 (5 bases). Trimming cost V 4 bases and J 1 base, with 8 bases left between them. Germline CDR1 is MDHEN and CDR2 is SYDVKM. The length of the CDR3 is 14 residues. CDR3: CASSWRASYNEQFF. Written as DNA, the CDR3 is TGTGCCAGCAGTTGGCGGGCTTCCTACAATGAGCAGTTCTTC.

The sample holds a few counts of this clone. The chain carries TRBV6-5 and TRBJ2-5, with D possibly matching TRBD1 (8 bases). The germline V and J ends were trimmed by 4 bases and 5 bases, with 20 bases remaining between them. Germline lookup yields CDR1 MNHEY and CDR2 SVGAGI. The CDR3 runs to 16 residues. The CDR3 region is CASSSNLGQGGETQYF. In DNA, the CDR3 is TGTGCCAGCAGTTCAAACCTCGGACAGGGAGGGGAGACCCAGTACTTC.

DNA of the CDR3: TGTGCCAGCTCACCTCGGACCCTAGCCAAAAACATTCAGTACTTC. This encodes CASSPRTLAKNIQYF. The rearrangement joins TRBV18 to TRBJ2-4; D is unresolved. There are 15 residues in the CDR3. The V end was cut by 3 bases, the J end by 0 bases, with 9 bases between. The germline V gene encodes CDR1 KGHSH and CDR2 LQKENI.

The CDR3 DNA reads TGTGCCAGCACCCCGGGACAGAGCTATGGCTACACCTTC. Encoded protein: CASTPGQSYGYTF. The V gene is TRBV6-5, the J gene TRBJ1-2, with TRBD1 identical over 7 bases. In germline, CDR1 is MNHEY, CDR2 SVGAGI. The junction had 6 bases not matched to a gene; V was cut back by 7 bases and J by 4 bases. The CDR3 consists of 13 residues.

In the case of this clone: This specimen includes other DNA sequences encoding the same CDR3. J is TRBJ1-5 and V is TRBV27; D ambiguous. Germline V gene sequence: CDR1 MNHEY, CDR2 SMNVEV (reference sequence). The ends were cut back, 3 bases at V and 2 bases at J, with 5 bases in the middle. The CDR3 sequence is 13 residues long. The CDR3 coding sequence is TGTGCCAGCAGTTTTGGGGGCAATCAGCCCCAGCATTTT. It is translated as CASSFGGNQPQHF.

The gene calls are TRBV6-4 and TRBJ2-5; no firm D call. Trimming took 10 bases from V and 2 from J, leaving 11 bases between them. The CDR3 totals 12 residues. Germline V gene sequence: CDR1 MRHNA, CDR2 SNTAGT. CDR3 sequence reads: CATVSRQETQYF. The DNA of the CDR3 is TGTGCCACCGTTAGCAGACAAGAGACCCAGTACTTC.

The DNA for the CDR3 is TGTGCCAGCAGCGTAGTTAGCGGCCCCTACAATGAGCAGTTCTTC. Its translation is CASSVVSGPYNEQFF. The chain has TRBV9 and TRBJ2-1; a weak D match, TRBD2 (6 bases). V lost 0 bases to trimming and J lost 2 bases, with 9 bases between them. There are 15 residues in the CDR3. In germline, CDR1 is SGDLS, CDR2 YYNGEE. Full variable domain (rest looked up from reference TRBV9 and TRBJ2-1): DSGVTQTPKHLITATGQRVTLRCSPRSGDLSVYWYQQSLDQGLQFLIQYYNGEERAKGNILERFSAQQFPDLHSELNLSSLELGDSALYFCASSVVSGPYNEQFFGPGTRLTVL.

The CDR3 is CASRGSGEGPEAFF. In nucleotides, the CDR3 is TGTGCCAGCAGGGGTTCAGGGGAGGGGCCTGAAGCTTTCTTT. The chain couples TRBV27 to TRBJ1-1, with TRBD1 as a possible D gene (6 bases). V lost 6 bases and J lost 6, with 17 bases in between. The CDR3 has 14 amino acids. Germline CDR1 and CDR2: MNHEY and SMNVEV (reference sequence).

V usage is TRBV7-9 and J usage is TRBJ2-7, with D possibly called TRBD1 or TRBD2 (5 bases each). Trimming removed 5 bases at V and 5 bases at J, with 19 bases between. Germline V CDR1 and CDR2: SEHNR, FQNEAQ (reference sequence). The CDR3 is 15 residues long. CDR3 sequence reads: CASSPGGVGVDEQYF. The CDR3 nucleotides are TGTGCCAGCAGCCCGGGCGGCGTGGGGGTAGACGAGCAGTACTTC. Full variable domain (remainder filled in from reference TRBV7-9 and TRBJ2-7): DTGVSQNPRHKITKRGQNVTFRCDPISEHNRLYWYRQTLGQGPEFLTYFQNEAQLEKSRLLSDRFSAERPKGSFSTLEIQRTEQGDSAMYLCASSPGGVGVDEQYFGPGTRLTVT.

As DNA, the CDR3 is TGTGCCAGCAGCTTACCGACAGGGCCCCTTAATGAGCAGTTCTTC. This gives the protein CASSLPTGPLNEQFF. J is TRBJ2-1 and V is TRBV7-9; 7 bases agree with TRBD1. There are 15 residues in the CDR3. V lost 2 bases to trimming and J lost 7 bases; unmatched junction nucleotides: 8. CDR1 SEHNR and CDR2 FQNEAQ come from the germline V gene (reference sequence).

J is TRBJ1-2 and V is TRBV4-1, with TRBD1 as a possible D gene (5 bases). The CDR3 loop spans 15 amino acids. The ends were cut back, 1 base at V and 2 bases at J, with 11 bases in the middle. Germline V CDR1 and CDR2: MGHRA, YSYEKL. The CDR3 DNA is TGCGCCAGCAGCCAAGGGGGGGTTCTGAACTATGGCTACACCTTC. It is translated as CASSQGGVLNYGYTF.

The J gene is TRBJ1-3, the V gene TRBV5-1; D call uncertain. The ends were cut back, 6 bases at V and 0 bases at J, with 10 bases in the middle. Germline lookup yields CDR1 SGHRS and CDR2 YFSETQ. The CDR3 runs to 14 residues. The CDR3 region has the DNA TGCGCCAGCACCGAGGATCTCTCTGGAAACACCATATATTTT. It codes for CASTEDLSGNTIYF.

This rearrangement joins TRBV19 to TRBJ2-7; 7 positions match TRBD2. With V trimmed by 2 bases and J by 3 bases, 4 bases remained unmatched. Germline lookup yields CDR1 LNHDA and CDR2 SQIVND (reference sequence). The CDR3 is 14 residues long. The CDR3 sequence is CASSIRGRVYEQYF. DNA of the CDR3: TGTGCCAGTAGTATACGAGGGAGGGTCTACGAGCAGTACTTC.

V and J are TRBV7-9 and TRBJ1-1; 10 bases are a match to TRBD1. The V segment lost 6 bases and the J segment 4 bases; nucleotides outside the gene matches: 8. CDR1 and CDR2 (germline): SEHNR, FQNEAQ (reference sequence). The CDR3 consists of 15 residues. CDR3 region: CASRPMTGGSTEAFF. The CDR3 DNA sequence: TGTGCCAGCAGGCCCATGACAGGGGGCAGCACTGAAGCTTTCTTT.

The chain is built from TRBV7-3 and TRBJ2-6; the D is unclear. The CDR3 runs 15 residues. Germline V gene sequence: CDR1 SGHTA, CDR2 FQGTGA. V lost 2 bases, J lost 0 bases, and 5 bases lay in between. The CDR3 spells CASSLWSSGANVLTF. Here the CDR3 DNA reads TGTGCCAGCAGCTTATGGAGCTCTGGGGCCAACGTCCTGACTTTC. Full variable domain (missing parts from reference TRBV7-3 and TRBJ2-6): GAGVSQTPSNKVTEKGKYVELRCDPISGHTALYWYRQSLGQGPEFLIYFQGTGAADDSGLPNDRFFAVRPEGSVSTLKIQRTERGDSAVYLCASSLWSSGANVLTFGAGSRLTVL.

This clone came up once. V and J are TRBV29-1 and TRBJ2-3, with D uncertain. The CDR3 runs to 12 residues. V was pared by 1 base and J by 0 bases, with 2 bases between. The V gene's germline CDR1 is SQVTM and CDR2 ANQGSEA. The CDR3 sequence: CSVEASTDTQYF. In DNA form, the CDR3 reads TGCAGCGTTGAAGCGAGCACAGATACGCAGTATTTT.

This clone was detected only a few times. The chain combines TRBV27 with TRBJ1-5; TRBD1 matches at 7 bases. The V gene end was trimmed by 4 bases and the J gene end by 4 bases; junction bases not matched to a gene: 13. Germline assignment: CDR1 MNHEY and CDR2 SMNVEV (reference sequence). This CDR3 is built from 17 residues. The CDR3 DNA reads TGTGCCAGCAGTTATACCCCAACAGGGGACCCTAATCAGCCCCAGCATTTT. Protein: CASSYTPTGDPNQPQHF.

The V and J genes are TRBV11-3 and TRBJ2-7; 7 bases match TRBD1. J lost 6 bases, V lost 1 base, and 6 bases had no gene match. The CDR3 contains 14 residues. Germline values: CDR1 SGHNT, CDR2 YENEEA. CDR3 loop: CASSLVTGVSEQYF. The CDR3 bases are TGTGCCAGCAGCTTAGTCACAGGGGTGTCCGAGCAGTACTTC.

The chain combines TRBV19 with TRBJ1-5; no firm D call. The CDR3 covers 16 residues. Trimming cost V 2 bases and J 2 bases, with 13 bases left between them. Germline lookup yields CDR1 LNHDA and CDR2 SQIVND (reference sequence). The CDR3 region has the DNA TGTGCCAGTAGTATACTAGGGTACGCCGGCAATCAGCCCCAGCATTTT. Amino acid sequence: CASSILGYAGNQPQHF.

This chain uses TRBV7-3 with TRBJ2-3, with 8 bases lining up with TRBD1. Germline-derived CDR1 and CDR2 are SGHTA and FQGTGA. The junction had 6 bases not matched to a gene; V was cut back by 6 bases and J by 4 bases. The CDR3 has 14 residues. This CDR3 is CASSPGQASDTQYF. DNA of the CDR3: TGTGCCAGCAGTCCGGGACAGGCCTCAGATACGCAGTATTTT.

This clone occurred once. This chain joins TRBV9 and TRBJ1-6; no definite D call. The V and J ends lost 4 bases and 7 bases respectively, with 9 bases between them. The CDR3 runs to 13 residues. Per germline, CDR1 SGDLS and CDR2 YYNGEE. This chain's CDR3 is CASSPDSNSPLHF. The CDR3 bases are TGTGCCAGCAGCCCAGACTCAAATTCACCCCTCCACTTT. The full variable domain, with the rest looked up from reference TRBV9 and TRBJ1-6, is DSGVTQTPKHLITATGQRVTLRCSPRSGDLSVYWYQQSLDQGLQFLIQYYNGEERAKGNILERFSAQQFPDLHSELNLSSLELGDSALYFCASSPDSNSPLHFGNGTRLTVT.

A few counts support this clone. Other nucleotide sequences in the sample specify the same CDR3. The CDR3 loop reads CASSPGQGETQYF. The CDR3 region has the DNA TGCGCCAGCAGCCCCGGACAGGGGGAGACCCAGTACTTC. The rearrangement uses TRBV5-1 and TRBJ2-5; 9 bases are shared with TRBD1. Germline assignment: CDR1 SGHRS and CDR2 YFSETQ. Unmatched junction bases numbered 3, after V lost 4 bases and J lost 5 bases. The CDR3 is made up of 13 amino acids. The variable domain in full, with the rest retrieved from reference TRBV5-1 and TRBJ2-5, is KAGVTQTPRYLIKTRGQQVTLSCSPISGHRSVSWYQQTPGQGLQFLFEYFSETQRNKGNFPGRFSGRQFSNSRSEMNVSTLELGDSALYLCASSPGQGETQYFGPGTRLLVL.

CDR3 in amino acids: CASSYVQGSYGYTF. For the CDR3, the DNA is TGTGCCAGCAGTTATGTCCAGGGCAGCTATGGCTACACCTTC. The chain has TRBV6-6 and TRBJ1-2; D possibly corresponds to TRBD1 (5 bases). The CDR3 is 14 residues long. Germline loops: CDR1 MNHNY, CDR2 SVGAGI (reference sequence). V was clipped by 3 bases and J by 4 bases, with 12 bases between them.

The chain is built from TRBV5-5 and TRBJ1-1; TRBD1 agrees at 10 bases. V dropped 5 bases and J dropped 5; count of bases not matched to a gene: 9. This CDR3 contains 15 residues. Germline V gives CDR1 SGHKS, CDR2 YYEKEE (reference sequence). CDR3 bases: TGTGCCAGCAGTCCCCGGGACAGGGGTGAGACTGAAGCTTTCTTT. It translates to CASSPRDRGETEAFF.

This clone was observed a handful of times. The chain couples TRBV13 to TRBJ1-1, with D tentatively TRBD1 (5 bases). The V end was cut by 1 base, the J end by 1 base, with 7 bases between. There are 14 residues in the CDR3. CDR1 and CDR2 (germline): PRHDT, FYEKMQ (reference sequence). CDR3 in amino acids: CASSLEGANTEAFF. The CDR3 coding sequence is TGTGCCAGCAGCTTAGAAGGGGCGAACACTGAAGCTTTCTTT.

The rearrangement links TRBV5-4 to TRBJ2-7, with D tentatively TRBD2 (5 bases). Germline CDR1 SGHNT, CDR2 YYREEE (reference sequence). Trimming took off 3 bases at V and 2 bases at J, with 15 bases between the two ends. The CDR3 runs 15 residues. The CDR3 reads CASSSGSQAPYEQYF. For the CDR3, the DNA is TGTGCCAGCAGCTCGGGGTCACAAGCCCCCTACGAGCAGTACTTC. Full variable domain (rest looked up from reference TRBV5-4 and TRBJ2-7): ETGVTQSPTHLIKTRGQQVTLRCSSQSGHNTVSWYQQALGQGPQFIFQYYREEENGRGNFPPRFSGLQFPNYSSELNVNALELDDSALYLCASSSGSQAPYEQYFGPGTRLTVT.